These 25 T cell receptor beta chains were sequenced from one sample in a study of T-cell reconstitution after alpha-beta-depleted transplantation in children. Unique molecular identifiers were used to barcode this TCRbeta library. MiXCR was run by TCRdb on the PCR reads, yielding one entry per CDR3 protein. The sample records 40,000 to 60,000 distinct CDR3 sequences, about a tenth being singletons. Source: PBMCs, mostly from graft donor cells, taken 60 days after TCRalphabeta/CD19-depleted stem cell transplant. All receptors derive from a male patient aged 2 to 9 who had a stem cell transplant for chronic granulomatous disease, so the T cells may come from the graft donor.

The V gene is TRBV11-2, the J gene TRBJ2-1, with D possibly being TRBD1 or TRBD2 (5 bases each). CDR3 length equals 15 residues. The germline V and J ends were trimmed by 1 base and 6 bases, with 13 bases remaining between them. Looked up from germline, CDR1 is SGHAT and CDR2 is FQNNGV. The CDR3 reads CASSLGGPSSNEQFF. CDR3 DNA: TGTGCCAGCAGCTTAGGGGGACCCTCTTCCAATGAGCAGTTCTTC.

This clonotype has ten or more counts. This rearrangement joins TRBV20-1 to TRBJ2-7; 11 bases align to TRBD1. Germline V CDR1 and CDR2: DFQATT, SNEGSKA (reference sequence). There are 15 residues in the CDR3. The V gene end was trimmed by 5 bases and the J gene end by 3 bases; junction bases not matched to a gene: 9. DNA for the CDR3: TGCAGTGCTCCAAACCGGGACAGGGGGTTCTACGAGCAGTACTTC. Translated: CSAPNRDRGFYEQYF.

The chain is built from TRBV30 and TRBJ2-5, with D tentatively TRBD2 (6 bases). Germline CDR1 reads GTSNPN; CDR2 reads SVGIG (reference sequence). Trimming removed 4 bases at V and 3 bases at J, with 9 bases between. The CDR3 loop spans 12 amino acids. The CDR3 spells CAWKLAEETQYF. DNA for the CDR3: TGTGCCTGGAAACTAGCAGAAGAGACCCAGTACTTC. Filled out from reference TRBV30 and TRBJ2-5, the complete variable domain reads SQTIHQWPATLVQPVGSPLSLECTVEGTSNPNLYWYRQAAGRGLQLLFYSVGIGQISSEVPQNLSASRPQDRQFILSSKKLLLSDSGFYLCAWKLAEETQYFGPGTRLLVL.

This clonotype came up many times. V and J are TRBV20-1 and TRBJ2-7; 9 bases match TRBD2. V lost 1 base and J lost 7; bases outside the gene matches: 5. Germline CDR1 and CDR2: DFQATT and SNEGSKA (reference sequence). This CDR3 has 13 residues. The CDR3 spells CSARVAGVVEQYF. CDR3 nucleotide sequence: TGCAGTGCTAGAGTAGCGGGAGTTGTTGAGCAGTACTTC.

This clonotype was seen at least ten times. V usage is TRBV7-3 and J usage is TRBJ2-1; 15 bases align to TRBD2. With V trimmed by 5 bases and J by 7 bases, 6 bases remained unmatched. Germline V gives CDR1 SGHTA, CDR2 FQGTGA. The CDR3 runs to 16 residues. The CDR3 coding sequence is TGTGCCAGCAGCCCGAAGGGGACTAGCGGGAGGAATGAGCAGTTCTTC. Its protein is CASSPKGTSGRNEQFF.

This clonotype was counted only a few times. The CDR3 sequence is CASSLGVLTSNYNEQFF. CDR3 coding DNA: TGTGCCAGCAGCTTAGGGGTCCTTACCTCTAACTACAATGAGCAGTTCTTC. The chain is built from TRBV11-2 and TRBJ2-1, with D hard to call. CDR1 is SGHAT, CDR2 FQNNGV, per germline. Trimming pared 1 base from V and 3 bases from J, leaving 16 bases between. The CDR3 sequence is 17 residues long.

This clonotype was counted many times. The chain uses TRBV12-3 or TRBV12-4 and TRBJ2-1; TRBD1 aligns across 9 bases. The trim removed 6 bases at V and 5 bases at J, leaving 8 bases unmatched. CDR3 length: 15 amino acids. CDR3 protein: CASSQKTGGNNEQFF. The CDR3 coding sequence is TGTGCCAGCAGCCAAAAGACAGGGGGAAACAATGAGCAGTTCTTC.

Many counts were recorded for this clonotype. The rearrangement joins TRBV5-4 to TRBJ2-5; TRBD1 might be the D (8 bases). CDR1 SGHNT and CDR2 YYREEE come from the germline V gene (reference sequence). V was shortened by 0 bases and J by 4 bases, with 16 bases between the two germline ends. This CDR3 comprises 16 residues. The DNA of the CDR3 is TGTGCCAGCAGCTTGGCAGGGGGCGCGGGGGTAGAGACCCAGTACTTC. Translation: CASSLAGGAGVETQYF.

This clonotype was counted ten times or more. V and J are TRBV11-2 and TRBJ2-5, with D perhaps TRBD2 (6 bases). The ends were cut back, 5 bases at V and 2 bases at J, with 18 bases in the middle. This CDR3 comprises 16 residues. Germline V lookup: CDR1 SGHAT, CDR2 FQNNGV. The CDR3 DNA sequence: TGTGCCAGCAGCCCCGGGATCTTCGGAGGGCAAGAGACCCAGTACTTC. This encodes CASSPGIFGGQETQYF.

This chain uses TRBV19 with TRBJ1-1; possibly TRBD1 for D (5 bases). V lost 7 bases and J 8 bases, leaving 14 bases between the germline ends. Germline CDR1 and CDR2: LNHDA and SQIVND (reference sequence). The length of the CDR3 is 12 residues. The CDR3 DNA is TGTGCCAGTATGGGGACCTATGGGGAAGCTTTCTTT. This sequence encodes CASMGTYGEAFF.

In this sample, this clonotype turned up many times. The chain links TRBV15 to TRBJ1-1; D uncertain. Trimming stripped 1 base from V and 2 bases from J, with 8 bases between. The germline CDR1 and CDR2 sequences are LNHNV and YYDKDF (reference sequence). This CDR3 comprises 14 residues. The CDR3 DNA sequence: TGTGCCACCAGCAGAGCCCCGGAAAACACTGAAGCTTTCTTT. Translation: CATSRAPENTEAFF.

As to this clonotype: This clone may be a read error of a much larger clone one base away. The chain's CDR3 is CPSSLTGGHSPLHF. The CDR3 coding sequence is TGTCCCAGCAGCTTGACAGGGGGTCATTCACCCCTCCACTTT. V gene TRBV5-5 combines with J gene TRBJ1-6; 9 bases line up with TRBD1. The CDR3 loop spans 14 amino acids. Germline V gives CDR1 SGHKS, CDR2 YYEKEE (reference sequence).

The V gene is TRBV7-2, the J gene TRBJ2-4; perhaps D is TRBD1 or TRBD2 (5 bases each). CDR1 and CDR2 from the germline V gene are SGHTA and FQGNSA. The V gene lost 1 base and the J gene lost 11 bases, with 12 bases spanning the gap. CDR3 length equals 13 residues. The CDR3 protein is CASSLGAGTVQYF. CDR3 DNA: TGTGCCAGCAGCTTAGGGGCAGGGACCGTTCAGTACTTC.

This clonotype has at least ten counts. The V call is TRBV11-2, the J call TRBJ2-5; 11 positions agree with TRBD2. CDR1 is SGHAT, CDR2 FQNNGV, per germline. CDR3 size: 16 residues. The V segment lost 7 bases and the J segment 5 bases; nucleotides outside the gene matches: 12. The DNA of the CDR3 is TGTGCCAGCAACATGGGGTCGCTAGCGGGAGGTGAGACCCAGTACTTC. Protein product: CASNMGSLAGGETQYF.

This clonotype was seen a few times. The J gene is TRBJ2-5, the V gene TRBV10-3; 11 nucleotides line up with TRBD2. Germline CDR1 and CDR2: ENHRY and SYGVKD. V lost 10 bases and J lost 1; bases outside the gene matches: 5. CDR3 length: 14 residues. The CDR3 DNA follows: TGTGCCACCCGACTAGCGGGAACCCAAGAGACCCAGTACTTC. It codes for CATRLAGTQETQYF.

This clonotype was seen at least ten times. The chain is built from TRBV29-1 and TRBJ1-1; D is undetermined. Trimming took off 2 bases at V and 9 bases at J, with 10 bases between the two ends. The CDR3 contains 11 residues. From germline, CDR1 is SQVTM and CDR2 ANQGSEA. CDR3 DNA: TGCAGCGTTGAAAGCCCGGGCCAAGCTTTCTTT. It yields the protein CSVESPGQAFF.

This clonotype was detected a few times. The chain employs TRBV6-5 and TRBJ1-3, with a tentative D call TRBD1 (6 bases). CDR1 and CDR2 from the germline V gene are MNHEY and SVGAGI. Trimming took 0 bases from V and 6 from J, leaving 12 bases between them. The CDR3 loop spans 15 amino acids. This chain's CDR3 is CASSYSGGRENTIYF. The CDR3 DNA reads TGTGCCAGCAGTTACTCGGGGGGCCGAGAAAACACCATATATTTT.

This clonotype has at least ten counts. The J gene is TRBJ2-1, the V gene TRBV2; D remains unclear. The CDR3 has 13 residues. V lost 3 bases, J lost 0 bases, and 3 bases lay in between. CDR1 is SNHLY and CDR2 is FYNNEI in the germline V gene. In nucleotides, the CDR3 is TGTGCCAGCAGTGAGCTCTCCTACAATGAGCAGTTCTTC. It encodes CASSELSYNEQFF.

At least ten counts were recorded for this clonotype. The chain couples TRBV5-1 to TRBJ1-2; no clear D. Trimming left V 0 bases short and J 7 bases short, with 10 bases between. Germline loops: CDR1 SGHRS, CDR2 YFSETQ. This CDR3 is built from 13 residues. The CDR3 here is CASSLAPEAGYTF. DNA of the CDR3: TGCGCCAGCAGCTTGGCTCCTGAGGCTGGCTACACCTTC.

In this sample, this clonotype turned up many times. V gene TRBV18 combines with J gene TRBJ2-3; 8 positions agree with TRBD1. CDR1 is KGHSH and CDR2 is LQKENI in the germline V gene. The CDR3 sequence is 18 residues long. V lost 4 bases, J lost 3 bases, and 15 bases stayed unmatched. The CDR3 spells CASSRRPGGKTSTDTQYF. For the CDR3, the DNA is TGTGCCAGCTCACGTCGCCCAGGGGGCAAGACATCGACAGATACGCAGTATTTT.

This clonotype was found many times. The chain has TRBV27 and TRBJ2-5; possibly TRBD2 for D (5 bases). From germline, CDR1 is MNHEY and CDR2 SMNVEV (reference sequence). The CDR3 contains 14 residues. V was trimmed by 3 bases and J by 0 bases, leaving 8 bases between them. The CDR3 bases are TGTGCCAGCAGTTTGACGGGGTACCAAGAGACCCAGTACTTC. It translates to CASSLTGYQETQYF.

Concerning this clonotype: Being one base from a much bigger clone, this may be a read error. V is TRBV20-1 and J is TRBJ2-5, with D perhaps TRBD2 (5 bases). Germline V lookup: CDR1 DFQATT, CDR2 SNEGSKA (reference sequence). CDR3 size: 14 residues. With 4 bases removed from V and 5 bases from J, the gap between germline ends came to 17 bases. CDR3 coding DNA: TGCAGTGCTATGGACCCCTCGGAGCGGGAGACCCAGTACTTC. Translated: CSAMDPSERETQYF.

There are many counts of this clonotype. V gene TRBV7-9 combines with J gene TRBJ2-3; tentative D call: TRBD1 (5 bases). The length of the CDR3 is 14 residues. The V and J ends lost 1 base and 2 bases respectively, with 7 bases between them. Germline values: CDR1 SEHNR, CDR2 FQNEAQ (reference sequence). CDR3 nucleotide sequence: TGTGCCAGCAGCTTAGAAGGGGACACAGATACGCAGTATTTT. This encodes CASSLEGDTDTQYF. Full variable domain (remainder filled in from reference TRBV7-9 and TRBJ2-3): DTGVSQNPRHKITKRGQNVTFRCDPISEHNRLYWYRQTLGQGPEFLTYFQNEAQLEKSRLLSDRFSAERPKGSFSTLEIQRTEQGDSAMYLCASSLEGDTDTQYFGPGTRLTVL.

This clonotype was observed many times. This chain uses TRBV30 with TRBJ1-3; D might be TRBD1 (6 bases). Germline lookup yields CDR1 GTSNPN and CDR2 SVGIG (reference sequence). This CDR3 spans 14 amino acids. V shed 0 bases and J shed 2 bases, with 8 bases lying between them. The CDR3 nucleotides read TGTGCCTGGAGTGTCGGGACACCTGGAAACACCATATATTTT. Its protein product is CAWSVGTPGNTIYF.

This clonotype was found a few times. This rearrangement joins TRBV3-1 to TRBJ2-5; 12 bases line up with TRBD2. Germline V gene sequence: CDR1 LGHDT, CDR2 YNNKEL (reference sequence). This CDR3 region has 17 residues. V trimming: 2 bases; J trimming: 5 bases; junction bases outside the gene matches: 9. CDR3 residues: CASSQRASGREKETQYF. The CDR3, as DNA: TGTGCCAGCAGCCAACGGGCTAGCGGGAGGGAGAAGGAGACCCAGTACTTC.